The 4 T cell receptor beta chains presented below share a single source sample, sequenced in a study of regulatory T cells in long-lasting Graves disease. Time point denoted: persistent/refractory GD, antithyroid drugs over 5 years with positive TRAb. Isolated PBMC RNA provided the starting material for the TCR library. With iRepertoire HTBI primers and Arm-PCR of CDR3 regions, TCR beta libraries were built. One entry per CDR3 protein, called by TCRdb with MiXCR from the multiplex PCR reads. The sample includes some 370,000 distinct CDR3 sequences, 23% of them seen just once. Specimen: peripheral blood mononuclear cells (PBMCs), collected when the disease was refractory, from a patient treated with antithyroid drugs. These TCRs come from a woman aged 40 to 55 with Graves disease.

This clonotype came up many times. V and J are TRBV6-1 and TRBJ2-2, with 10 positions matching TRBD2. Germline-derived CDR1 and CDR2 are MNHNS and SASEGT. The CDR3 totals 16 residues. J was trimmed by 7 bases and V by 6 bases; bases with no gene match: 11. The CDR3 loop reads CASRKSGRAGHGELFF. The CDR3 DNA sequence: TGTGCCAGCAGGAAAAGCGGGAGGGCCGGACACGGGGAGCTGTTTTTT.

This clonotype was seen a few times. The V and J genes are TRBV11-2 and TRBJ2-2, with 10 bases fitting TRBD2. The CDR3 is 16 residues long. Germline CDR1 is SGHAT and CDR2 is FQNNGV. With V trimmed by 5 bases and J by 6 bases, 9 bases remained unmatched. The CDR3 DNA reads TGTGCCAGCAGCCGGTTGGCTAGCGGGAGTGCCGGGGAGCTGTTTTTT. It translates to CASSRLASGSAGELFF.

This clonotype was detected only a few times. V gene TRBV30 combines with J gene TRBJ2-2; D unresolved. V lost 1 base and J lost 10, with 7 bases in between. The CDR3 has 11 residues. The germline V gene has CDR1 GTSNPN and CDR2 SVGIG (reference sequence). The CDR3 nucleotides read TGTGCCTGGAGTGACCCCCTGGAGCTGTTTTTT. Encoded protein: CAWSDPLELFF.

This clonotype was recorded many times. This chain uses TRBV12-3 or TRBV12-4 with TRBJ1-1, with a possible D match to TRBD1 (5 bases). This CDR3 region has 14 residues. V lost 5 bases, J lost 3 bases, and 13 bases lay in between. CDR3 amino acids: CASSKVEGHTEAFF. DNA for the CDR3: TGTGCCAGCAGTAAAGTCGAGGGGCACACTGAAGCTTTCTTT.